One and the same sample provided the 18 T cell receptor beta chains below, sequenced in a study of blood T cell repertoires in COVID-19. The assay was immunoSEQ multiplex PCR, and TCRdb's table has in-frame clones only and misses some. The repertoire holds roughly 380,000 clones, approximately 80% seen once, with 0.85% to 1.2% in the top ten. Sequences were obtained from peripheral blood. The receptor source for this set is a human donor with acute or convalescent COVID-19. The donor label of this sample is uncertain.

This clone was recorded once. J is TRBJ2-1 and V is TRBV11-3; the match to TRBD2 covers 9 bases. J was trimmed by 8 bases and V by 4 bases; bases with no gene match: 9. The CDR3 is made up of 15 amino acids. CDR1 and CDR2 (germline): SGHNT, YENEEA. CDR3 in amino acids: CASSSGTSIWDEQFF. The CDR3 DNA sequence: TGTGCCAGCAGCTCCGGGACTAGCATTTGGGATGAGCAGTTCTTC.

The V call is TRBV5-1, the J call TRBJ1-1; 9 nucleotides agree with TRBD1. The CDR3 contains 15 residues. Losses at the gene ends were 5 bases for V and 0 bases for J; bases not matched to a gene: 5. Per germline, CDR1 SGHRS and CDR2 YFSETQ. For the CDR3, the DNA is TGCGCCAGCAGTAGAGGGGACAGGGTGAACACTGAAGCTTTCTTT. It specifies CASSRGDRVNTEAFF.

The chain uses TRBV27 and TRBJ2-2; the match to TRBD2 covers 10 bases. The CDR3 is 18 residues long. V was pared by 2 bases and J by 5 bases, with 11 bases of the junction left unmatched. CDR1 MNHEY and CDR2 SMNVEV come from the germline V gene (reference sequence). The CDR3 DNA reads as TGTGCCAGCAGTTTAAGGGGCACAGCGGGGGGGTGGACCGGGGAGCTGTTTTTT. It specifies CASSLRGTAGGWTGELFF.

The V and J genes are TRBV19 and TRBJ2-5; 14 bases are a match to TRBD2. This CDR3 is 15 amino acids long. CDR1 LNHDA and CDR2 SQIVND come from the germline V gene (reference sequence). The ends lost 9 bases at V and 5 bases at J; junction bases unmatched: 8. The CDR3 sequence is CASKRTSGGWETQYF. CDR3 DNA sequence: TGTGCCAGCAAGAGGACTAGCGGGGGGTGGGAGACCCAGTACTTC. Complete variable domain (other parts from reference TRBV19 and TRBJ2-5): DGGITQSPKYLFRKEGQNVTLSCEQNLNHDAMYWYRQDPGQGLRLIYYSQIVNDFQKGDIAEGYSVSREKKESFPLTVTSAQKNPTAFYLCASKRTSGGWETQYFGPGTRLLVL.

This chain uses TRBV15 with TRBJ1-1, with 8 bases matching TRBD1. CDR1 and CDR2 (germline): LNHNV, YYDKDF (reference sequence). This CDR3 comprises 17 residues. Unmatched junction bases numbered 7, after V lost 0 bases and J lost 1 base. The CDR3 is CATSRDSIGQGNTEAFF. CDR3 DNA sequence: TGTGCCACCAGCAGAGATAGTATAGGACAGGGGAACACTGAAGCTTTCTTT.

V and J are TRBV7-9 and TRBJ1-2; tentatively, D is TRBD1 (5 bases). The germline V and J ends were trimmed by 10 bases and 8 bases, with 17 bases remaining between them. CDR1 is SEHNR and CDR2 is FQNEAQ in the germline V gene (reference sequence). The CDR3 covers 12 residues. CDR3 residues: CATSFWGEGYTF. Written as DNA, the CDR3 is TGTGCCACCAGTTTCTGGGGCGAGGGCTACACCTTC.

V and J are TRBV27 and TRBJ2-7, with TRBD2 matching over 7 bases. V lost 8 bases, J lost 4 bases, and 5 bases stayed unmatched. The CDR3 is 12 amino acids. The germline V gene encodes CDR1 MNHEY and CDR2 SMNVEV (reference sequence). CDR3 residues: CASVGGGYEQYF. In nucleotides, the CDR3 is TGTGCCAGCGTGGGGGGAGGGTACGAGCAGTACTTC.

In this sample, this clone turned up a few times. V gene TRBV2 combines with J gene TRBJ2-2, with 9 positions matching TRBD1. Germline V gene sequence: CDR1 SNHLY, CDR2 FYNNEI. This CDR3 contains 16 residues. The junction had 11 bases not matched to a gene; V was cut back by 7 bases and J by 5 bases. The CDR3 sequence is CASTRGGQGKTGELFF. For the CDR3, the DNA is TGTGCCAGCACCCGAGGGGGACAGGGCAAGACCGGGGAGCTGTTTTTT.

The chain carries TRBV27 and TRBJ1-5; possible D gene TRBD1, 5 bases. The V end was cut by 1 base, the J end by 4 bases, with 8 bases between. Looked up from germline, CDR1 is MNHEY and CDR2 is SMNVEV (reference sequence). CDR3 length equals 14 residues. CDR3 bases: TGTGCCAGCAGTTTATTGGCAGGGAATCAGCCCCAGCATTTT. It encodes CASSLLAGNQPQHF.

The chain has TRBV27 and TRBJ1-1; D not resolved. There are 17 residues in the CDR3. CDR1 and CDR2 from the germline V gene are MNHEY and SMNVEV (reference sequence). V was pared by 6 bases and J by 6 bases, with 26 bases between. The CDR3 DNA is TGTGCCAGCAGACACACCGGGTCCACTGGGAACGGGGCTGAAGCTTTCTTT. Residues: CASRHTGSTGNGAEAFF.

This sequence joins TRBV3-1 (or the pseudogene TRBV3-2) and TRBJ1-6; D is possibly TRBD1 (5 bases). V lost 1 base to trimming and J lost 8 bases, with 12 bases between them. The CDR3 totals 15 residues. Germline V CDR1 and CDR2: LGHDT, YNNKEL (reference sequence). CDR3 coding DNA: TGTGCCAGCAGCCAAGTTCGGCAGGGATATTCACCCCTCCACTTT. This gives the protein CASSQVRQGYSPLHF.

V gene TRBV6-1 combines with J gene TRBJ2-1; the D gene is possibly TRBD1 (6 bases). The V end lost 2 bases, the J end lost 7 bases, and 15 bases lay between the germline ends. This CDR3 contains 15 residues. The V gene's germline CDR1 is MNHNS and CDR2 SASEGT. In DNA form, the CDR3 reads TGTGCCAGCAGTGAACGCAGACTCCAGGGGAATGAGCAGTTCTTC. It translates to CASSERRLQGNEQFF.

The chain combines TRBV18 with TRBJ1-2, with D possibly being TRBD1 (5 bases). CDR3 length: 15 amino acids. Germline V gene lookup returns CDR1 KGHSH and CDR2 LQKENI. V was cut by 5 bases and J by 2 bases, with 15 bases left in between. The CDR3 is CASSERQKQNYGYTF. DNA for the CDR3: TGTGCCAGCTCAGAGAGACAGAAGCAAAACTATGGCTACACCTTC.

This clone was observed a handful of times. The chain couples TRBV27 to TRBJ1-6; D possibly corresponds to TRBD1 (6 bases). The CDR3 totals 17 residues. V dropped 6 bases and J dropped 0 bases, with 15 bases sitting between them. The germline CDR1 and CDR2 sequences are MNHEY and SMNVEV (reference sequence). The CDR3 nucleotides read TGTGCCAGCAGGATCATACAGGGAAGCTCCTATAATTCACCCCTCCACTTT. Translated: CASRIIQGSSYNSPLHF.

The CDR3 loop reads CASSSPGTEGAYEQYF. The CDR3 coding sequence is TGTGCCAGCAGCTCCCCCGGGACAGAAGGCGCCTACGAGCAGTACTTC. V and J are TRBV6-6 and TRBJ2-7; 7 nucleotides agree with TRBD1. The CDR3 extends over 16 amino acids. Germline V gene data show CDR1 as MNHNY and CDR2 as SVGAGI (reference sequence). With 6 bases clipped from V and 2 bases from J, the junction kept 13 bases outside the gene matches.

This clone was observed once. This rearrangement joins TRBV2 to TRBJ1-6; 8 bases agree with TRBD1. V trimming: 5 bases; J trimming: 9 bases; junction bases outside the gene matches: 9. Germline V gene sequence: CDR1 SNHLY, CDR2 FYNNEI. This CDR3 is 15 amino acids long. CDR3 in DNA: TGTGCCAGCAGTTCGGAAGGACAGGGAGGTTCACCCCTCCACTTT. Its protein product is CASSSEGQGGSPLHF.

The V and J genes are TRBV3-1 (or the pseudogene TRBV3-2) and TRBJ2-5; D perhaps matches TRBD2 (6 bases). V was trimmed by 4 bases and J by 4 bases, leaving 16 bases between them. The germline gives CDR1 LGHDT, CDR2 YNNKEL (reference sequence). The CDR3 is 15 residues long. CDR3 in DNA: TGTGCCAGCAGCCTACTAGCAACGGCCGGAGAGACCCAGTACTTC. The encoded protein is CASSLLATAGETQYF.

The V call is TRBV5-8, the J call TRBJ2-5, with 8 bases identical to TRBD2. The CDR3 runs to 14 residues. Germline lookup yields CDR1 SGHTS and CDR2 YDEGEE. The junction had 4 bases not matched to a gene; V was cut back by 2 bases and J by 4 bases. The CDR3 here is CASSFGRGGETQYF. CDR3 DNA sequence: TGTGCCAGCAGCTTCGGGAGGGGGGGAGAGACCCAGTACTTC.